This record concerns one T cell receptor (beta chain) sequence. The sample contains more than one DNA sequence encoding this CDR3. The table came from immunoSEQ multiplex PCR; TCRdb's copy has only in-frame clones and leaves some out. The table shows 85,000 to 90,000 clones, with 80% to 95% occurring only once. The data were taken from a study of blood T cell repertoires in COVID-19. Study background: Samples taken during acute and convalescent COVID-19 were collected in the United States, Italy and Spain.

Per germline, CDR1 SNHLY and CDR2 FYNNEI. CDR3 size: 12 residues. The V gene end was trimmed by 4 bases and the J gene end by 6 bases; junction bases not matched to a gene: 1. The V call is TRBV2, the J call TRBJ1-2, with 8 positions matching TRBD1. The source of this sequence is a human donor with active COVID-19. The donor label of this sample is uncertain. The specimen was peripheral blood. The CDR3 loop is CASSGTGNGYTF. CDR3 in DNA: TGTGCCAGCAGTGGGACAGGGAATGGCTACACCTTC. The full variable domain, completed using reference TRBV2 and TRBJ1-2, is EPEVTQTPSHQVTQMGQEVILRCVPISNHLYFYWYRQILGQKVEFLVSFYNNEISEKSEIFDDQFSVERPDGSNFTLKIRSTKLEDSAMYFCASSGTGNGYTFGSGTRLTVV.